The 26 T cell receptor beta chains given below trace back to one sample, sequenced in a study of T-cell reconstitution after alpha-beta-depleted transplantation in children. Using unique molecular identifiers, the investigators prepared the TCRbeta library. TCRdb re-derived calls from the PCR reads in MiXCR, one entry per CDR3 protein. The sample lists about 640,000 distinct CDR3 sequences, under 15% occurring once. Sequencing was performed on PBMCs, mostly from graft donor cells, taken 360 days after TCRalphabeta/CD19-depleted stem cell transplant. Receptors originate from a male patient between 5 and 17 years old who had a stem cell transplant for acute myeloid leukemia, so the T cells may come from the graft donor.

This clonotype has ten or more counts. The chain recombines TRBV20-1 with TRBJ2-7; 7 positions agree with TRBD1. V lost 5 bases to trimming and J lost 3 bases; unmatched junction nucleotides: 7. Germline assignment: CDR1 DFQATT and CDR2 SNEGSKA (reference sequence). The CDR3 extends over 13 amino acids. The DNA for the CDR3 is TGCAGTGCTCCCGGGACAGCCCTCTACGAGCAGTACTTC. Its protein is CSAPGTALYEQYF.

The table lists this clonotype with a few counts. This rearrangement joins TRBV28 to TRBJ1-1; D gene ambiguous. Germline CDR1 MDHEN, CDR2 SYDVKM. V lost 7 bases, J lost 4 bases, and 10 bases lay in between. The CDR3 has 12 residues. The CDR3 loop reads CASTFDGTEAFF. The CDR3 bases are TGTGCCAGCACCTTCGACGGCACTGAAGCTTTCTTT.

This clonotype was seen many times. The CDR3, as DNA: TGTGCCAGCAGTCCGAGCCTCCCTGGAGCCTCTGGAAACACCATATATTTT. It specifies CASSPSLPGASGNTIYF. The genes are TRBV12-3 or TRBV12-4 and TRBJ1-3, with D uncertain. The CDR3 sequence is 17 residues long. V lost 5 bases and J 0 bases, leaving 17 bases between the germline ends.

The CDR3 sequence is CASSYRKGQGLSSYNSPLHF. CDR3 DNA: TGTGCCAGCAGTTACCGGAAGGGACAGGGATTGAGCTCCTATAATTCACCCCTCCACTTT. This chain joins TRBV6-2 or TRBV6-3 and TRBJ1-6; 9 positions match TRBD1. J lost 0 bases, V lost 2 bases, and 11 bases had no gene match. Germline values: CDR1 MNHEY, CDR2 SVGEGT. This CDR3 has 20 residues.

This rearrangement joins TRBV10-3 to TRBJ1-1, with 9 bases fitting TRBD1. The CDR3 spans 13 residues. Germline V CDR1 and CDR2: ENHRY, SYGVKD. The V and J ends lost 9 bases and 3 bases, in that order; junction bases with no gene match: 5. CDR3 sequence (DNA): TGTGCCATAACAGGGGGCGAGCACACTGAAGCTTTCTTT. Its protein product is CAITGGEHTEAFF.

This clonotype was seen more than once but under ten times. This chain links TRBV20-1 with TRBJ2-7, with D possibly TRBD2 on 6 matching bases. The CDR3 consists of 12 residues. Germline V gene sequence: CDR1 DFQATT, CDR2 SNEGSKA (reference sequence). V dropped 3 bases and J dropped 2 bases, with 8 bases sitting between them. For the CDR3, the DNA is TGCAGTGCTAGCTGGGGGGCCTACGAGCAGTACTTC. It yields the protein CSASWGAYEQYF.

DNA of the CDR3: TGTGCCAGCAGCGGCTCTAGCGGGAGAAGCAATGAGCAGTTCTTC. Translation: CASSGSSGRSNEQFF. This chain joins TRBV5-6 and TRBJ2-1, with 10 bases fitting TRBD2. Germline assignment: CDR1 SGHDT and CDR2 YYEEEE. The CDR3 is 15 amino acids. V gave up 4 bases and J gave up 6 bases; unmatched junction bases: 7.

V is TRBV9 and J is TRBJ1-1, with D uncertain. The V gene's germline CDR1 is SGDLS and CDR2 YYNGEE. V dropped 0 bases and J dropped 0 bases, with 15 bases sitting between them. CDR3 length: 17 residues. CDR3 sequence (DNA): TGTGCCAGCAGCGTAGACCCTTCTTACAGATTGAACACTGAAGCTTTCTTT. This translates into CASSVDPSYRLNTEAFF.

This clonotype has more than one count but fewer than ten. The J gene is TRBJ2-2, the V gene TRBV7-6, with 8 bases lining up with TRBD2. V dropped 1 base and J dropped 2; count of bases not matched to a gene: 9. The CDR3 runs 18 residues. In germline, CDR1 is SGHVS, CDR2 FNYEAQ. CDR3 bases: TGTGCCAGCAGCTTAGTGGGAGCGGGAGTTTATAACACCGGGGAGCTGTTTTTT. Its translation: CASSLVGAGVYNTGELFF.

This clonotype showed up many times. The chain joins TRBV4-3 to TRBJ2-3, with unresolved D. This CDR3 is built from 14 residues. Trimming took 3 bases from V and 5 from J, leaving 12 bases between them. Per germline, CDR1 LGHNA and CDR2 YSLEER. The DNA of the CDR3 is TGCGCCAGCAGCCAGGGTTCTTCGGGAGATACGCAGTATTTT. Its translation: CASSQGSSGDTQYF.

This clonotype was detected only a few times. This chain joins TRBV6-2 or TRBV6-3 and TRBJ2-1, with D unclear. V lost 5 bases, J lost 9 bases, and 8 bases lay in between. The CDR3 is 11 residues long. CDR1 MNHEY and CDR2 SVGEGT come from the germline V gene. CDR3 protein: CASSPHSEQFF. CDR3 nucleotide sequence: TGTGCCAGCAGTCCACATAGTGAGCAGTTCTTC.

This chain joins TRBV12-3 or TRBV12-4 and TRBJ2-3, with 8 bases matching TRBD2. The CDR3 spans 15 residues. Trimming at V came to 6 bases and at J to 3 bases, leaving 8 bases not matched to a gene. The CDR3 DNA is TGTGCCAGCAGCCTCGGGACTAGGGGGACAGATACGCAGTATTTT. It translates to CASSLGTRGTDTQYF.

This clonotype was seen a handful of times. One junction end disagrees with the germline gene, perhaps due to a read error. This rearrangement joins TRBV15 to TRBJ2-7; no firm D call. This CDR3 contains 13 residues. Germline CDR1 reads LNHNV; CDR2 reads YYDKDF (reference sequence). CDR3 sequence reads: CATSRDLSAFTDF. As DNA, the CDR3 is TGTGCCACCAGCAGAGATCTAAGCGCCTTCACAGACTTC.

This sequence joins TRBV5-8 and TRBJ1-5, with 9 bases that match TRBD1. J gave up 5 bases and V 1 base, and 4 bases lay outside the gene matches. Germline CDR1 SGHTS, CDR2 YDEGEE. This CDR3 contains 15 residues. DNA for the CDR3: TGTGCCAGCAGCTTGAAGACAGGGGGTTATCAGCCCCAGCATTTT. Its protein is CASSLKTGGYQPQHF.

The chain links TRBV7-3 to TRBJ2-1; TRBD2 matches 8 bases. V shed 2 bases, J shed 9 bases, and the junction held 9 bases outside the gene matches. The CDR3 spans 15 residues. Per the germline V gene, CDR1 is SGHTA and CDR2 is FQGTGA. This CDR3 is CASSLGASGPGEQFF. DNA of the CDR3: TGTGCCAGCAGCTTAGGCGCTAGCGGGCCGGGTGAGCAGTTCTTC.

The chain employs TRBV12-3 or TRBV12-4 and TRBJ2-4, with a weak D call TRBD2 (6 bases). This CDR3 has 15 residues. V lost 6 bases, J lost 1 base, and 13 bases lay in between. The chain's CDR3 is CASRYAGPAKNIQYF. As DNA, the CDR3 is TGTGCCAGCAGATACGCGGGACCCGCCAAAAACATTCAGTACTTC.

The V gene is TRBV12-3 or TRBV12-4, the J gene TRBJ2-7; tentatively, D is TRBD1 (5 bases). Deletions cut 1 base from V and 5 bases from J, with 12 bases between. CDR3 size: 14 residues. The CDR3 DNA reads TGTGCCAGCAGTTTAGTAGGGGCAAGACACGAGCAGTACTTC. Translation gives CASSLVGARHEQYF.

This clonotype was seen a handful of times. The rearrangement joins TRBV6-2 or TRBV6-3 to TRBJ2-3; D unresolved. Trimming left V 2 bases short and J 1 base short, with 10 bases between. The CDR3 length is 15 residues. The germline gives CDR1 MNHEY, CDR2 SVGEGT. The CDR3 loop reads CASSYNSAGTDTQYF. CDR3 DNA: TGTGCCAGCAGTTACAACAGCGCTGGCACAGATACGCAGTATTTT.

CDR3 amino acids: CASSAGLAGKDNEQFF. The CDR3 DNA reads TGTGCCAGCAGCGCTGGACTAGCGGGGAAGGACAATGAGCAGTTCTTC. The chain couples TRBV7-3 to TRBJ2-1; 12 positions match TRBD2. This CDR3 region has 16 residues. V lost 5 bases, J lost 5 bases, and 7 bases stayed unmatched. Germline lookup yields CDR1 SGHTA and CDR2 FQGTGA.

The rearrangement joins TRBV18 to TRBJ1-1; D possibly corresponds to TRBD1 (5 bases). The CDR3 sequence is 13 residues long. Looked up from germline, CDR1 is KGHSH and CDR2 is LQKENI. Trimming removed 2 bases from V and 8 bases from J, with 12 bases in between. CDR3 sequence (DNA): TGTGCCAGCTCACCAAACGGACAAATCGAAGCTTTCTTT. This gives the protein CASSPNGQIEAFF. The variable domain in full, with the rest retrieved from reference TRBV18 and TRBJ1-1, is NAGVMQNPRHLVRRRGQEARLRCSPMKGHSHVYWYRQLPEEGLKFMVYLQKENIIDESGMPKERFSAEFPKEGPSILRIQQVVRGDSAAYFCASSPNGQIEAFFGQGTRLTVV.

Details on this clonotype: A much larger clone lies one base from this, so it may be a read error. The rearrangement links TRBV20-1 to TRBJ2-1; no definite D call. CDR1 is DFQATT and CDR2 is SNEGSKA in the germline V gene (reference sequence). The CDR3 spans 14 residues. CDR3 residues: CGASIWDSYNEQFF. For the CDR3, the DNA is TGCGGTGCTTCCATCTGGGACTCCTACAATGAGCAGTTCTTC.

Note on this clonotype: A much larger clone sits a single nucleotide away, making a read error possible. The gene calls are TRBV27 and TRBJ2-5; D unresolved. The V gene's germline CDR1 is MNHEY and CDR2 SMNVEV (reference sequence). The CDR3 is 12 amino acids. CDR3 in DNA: TGTGCCAGTAGAGGACCTCAAGGGACCCAGTACTTC. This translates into CASRGPQGTQYF.

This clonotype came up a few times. The CDR3 sequence is CASSAPGEEGEKLFF. In DNA form, the CDR3 reads TGTGCCAGCAGTGCCCCAGGGGAGGAGGGCGAAAAACTGTTTTTT. The rearrangement links TRBV6-1 to TRBJ1-4; TRBD1 might be the D (6 bases). The CDR3 totals 15 residues. V was pared by 4 bases and J by 8 bases, with 17 bases between. CDR1 MNHNS and CDR2 SASEGT come from the germline V gene.

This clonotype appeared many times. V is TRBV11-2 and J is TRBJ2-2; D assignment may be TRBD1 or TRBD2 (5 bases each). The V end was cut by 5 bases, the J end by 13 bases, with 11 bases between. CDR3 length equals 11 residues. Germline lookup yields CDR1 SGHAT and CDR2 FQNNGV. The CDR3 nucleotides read TGTGCCAGCAGCAAGGGGACCTCGCTGTTTTTT. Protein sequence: CASSKGTSLFF.

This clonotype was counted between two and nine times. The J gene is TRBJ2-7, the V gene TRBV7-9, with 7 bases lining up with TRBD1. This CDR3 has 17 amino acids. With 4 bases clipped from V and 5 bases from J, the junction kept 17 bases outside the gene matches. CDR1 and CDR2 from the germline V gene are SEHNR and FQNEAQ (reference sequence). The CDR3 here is CASSWSSTGTLRDEQYF. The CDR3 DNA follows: TGTGCCAGCAGCTGGTCCTCGACAGGGACCCTTCGGGACGAGCAGTACTTC.

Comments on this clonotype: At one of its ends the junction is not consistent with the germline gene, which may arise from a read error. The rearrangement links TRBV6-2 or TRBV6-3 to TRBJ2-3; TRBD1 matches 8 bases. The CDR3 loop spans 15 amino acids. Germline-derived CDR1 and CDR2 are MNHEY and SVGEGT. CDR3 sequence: CAISGQGPSTDTQYF. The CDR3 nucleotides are TGTGCCATCAGTGGACAGGGCCCTAGCACAGATACGCAGTATTTT.